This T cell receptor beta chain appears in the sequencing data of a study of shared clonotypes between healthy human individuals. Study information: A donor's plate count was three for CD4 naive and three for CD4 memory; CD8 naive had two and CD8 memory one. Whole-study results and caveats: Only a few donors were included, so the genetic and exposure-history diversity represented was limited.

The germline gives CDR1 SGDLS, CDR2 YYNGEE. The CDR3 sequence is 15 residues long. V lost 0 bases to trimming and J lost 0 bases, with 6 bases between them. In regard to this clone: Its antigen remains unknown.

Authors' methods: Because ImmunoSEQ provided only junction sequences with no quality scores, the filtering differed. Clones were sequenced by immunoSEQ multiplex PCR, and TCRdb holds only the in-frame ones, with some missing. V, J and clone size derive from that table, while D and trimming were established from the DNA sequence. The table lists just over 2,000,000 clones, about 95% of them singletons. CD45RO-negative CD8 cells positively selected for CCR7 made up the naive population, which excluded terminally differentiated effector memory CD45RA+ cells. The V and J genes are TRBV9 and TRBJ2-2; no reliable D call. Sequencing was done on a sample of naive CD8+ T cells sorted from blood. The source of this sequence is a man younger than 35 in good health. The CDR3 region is CASSVVETNTGELFF. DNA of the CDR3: TGTGCCAGCAGCGTAGTCGAGACGAACACCGGGGAGCTGTTTTTT.